The 22 T cell receptor beta chains below all came from one sample that was sequenced in a study of T-cell memory formation after mild COVID-19. TCRdb analysed the 5' RACE reads with MiXCR anew, one entry per CDR3 protein. The profile shows approximately 480,000 distinct CDR3 sequences, about 20% of them singletons. Source material: PBMCs or a T cell subset sorted from them (not recorded which). These receptors came from an adult woman who had mild COVID-19 (a few samples of this study predate the infection). Cell type and time point are not known.

This sequence joins TRBV7-6 and TRBJ1-2, with D possibly being TRBD1 (5 bases). CDR1 SGHVS and CDR2 FNYEAQ come from the germline V gene. The V end was cut by 5 bases, the J end by 6 bases, with 16 bases between. The CDR3 loop spans 14 amino acids. Here the CDR3 DNA reads TGTGCCAGCAGCCTTGGGGGAGGGTTGGATGGCTACACCTTC. Translating it yields CASSLGGGLDGYTF.

The chain links TRBV7-2 to TRBJ2-3, with a possible D match to TRBD2 (7 bases). Germline assignment: CDR1 SGHTA and CDR2 FQGNSA. The CDR3 extends over 15 amino acids. The ends were cut back, 11 bases at V and 0 bases at J, with 18 bases in the middle. CDR3 in DNA: TGTGCCTCGGGGGGCGGGGGCTACAGCACAGATACGCAGTATTTT. Its protein is CASGGGGYSTDTQYF.

This chain links TRBV20-1 with TRBJ2-1; 9 bases map to TRBD2. Germline V gives CDR1 DFQATT, CDR2 SNEGSKA (reference sequence). With 7 bases clipped from V and 8 bases from J, the junction kept 9 bases outside the gene matches. The CDR3 consists of 13 residues. This CDR3 reads CSVWVAGDYEQFF. DNA for the CDR3: TGCAGTGTTTGGGTAGCGGGAGACTATGAGCAGTTCTTC.

The genes are TRBV24-1 and TRBJ2-7, with 9 bases lining up with TRBD1. The CDR3 covers 18 residues. Germline lookup yields CDR1 KGHDR and CDR2 SFDVKD. V shed 0 bases and J 7 bases; nucleotides not matched to a gene: 15. CDR3 protein: CATSDLPYSGTGTGEQYF. In DNA, the CDR3 is TGTGCCACCAGTGATTTGCCCTACTCCGGGACAGGGACAGGAGAGCAGTACTTC.

This clonotype was counted between two and nine times. The chain combines TRBV20-1 with TRBJ1-2; TRBD1 is a possible D gene (6 bases). Germline CDR1 DFQATT, CDR2 SNEGSKA (reference sequence). Between the trimmed V and J ends, which lost 7 bases and 4 bases, there was a span of 19 bases. The CDR3 runs 14 residues. The CDR3 DNA follows: TGCAGTGTTCCCGAGGGGGGGTCACGCTATGGCTACACCTTC. Protein product: CSVPEGGSRYGYTF.

The gene calls are TRBV12-3 or TRBV12-4 and TRBJ1-3; D gene uncertain. Trimming pared 7 bases from V and 0 bases from J, leaving 4 bases between. This CDR3 has 12 amino acids. CDR3 residues: CASTLSGNTIYF. CDR3 nucleotide sequence: TGTGCCAGCACCCTCTCTGGAAACACCATATATTTT.

This chain uses TRBV5-1 with TRBJ1-1; no reliable D call. V gave up 3 bases and J gave up 2 bases, with 11 bases separating them. The CDR3 has 14 residues. Germline V gives CDR1 SGHRS, CDR2 YFSETQ. Here the CDR3 DNA reads TGCGCCAGCAGCTCCTCCTGGGATAACACTGAAGCTTTCTTT. As protein: CASSSSWDNTEAFF.

This clonotype was counted only a few times. The genes are TRBV12-5 and TRBJ2-5; 11 bases are a match to TRBD2. Germline assignment: CDR1 LGHNT and CDR2 FRNRAP. V was pared by 6 bases and J by 4 bases, with 7 bases of the junction left unmatched. The CDR3 is made up of 15 amino acids. The DNA for the CDR3 is TGTGCTAGTGGCCTTAGCGGGGGGGCCGGAGAGACCCAGTACTTC. Its translation: CASGLSGGAGETQYF.

J is TRBJ1-1 and V is TRBV29-1, with 7 bases aligning to TRBD1. Germline CDR1 SQVTM, CDR2 ANQGSEA. After removal of 7 bases from V and 9 bases from J, the junction contained 23 bases not matched to a gene. The CDR3 contains 16 residues. The chain's CDR3 is CSAVFILPGGGQKAFF. Written as DNA, the CDR3 is TGCAGCGCCGTATTCATTCTTCCAGGGGGGGGCCAGAAAGCTTTCTTT. Looking up the rest from reference TRBV29-1 and TRBJ1-1 gives the full variable domain: SAVISQKPSRDICQRGTSLTIQCQVDSQVTMMFWYRQQPGQSLTLIATANQGSEATYESGFVIDKFPISRPNLTFSTLTVSNMSPEDSSIYLCSAVFILPGGGQKAFFGQGTRLTVV.

This clonotype was counted many times. V gene TRBV7-6 combines with J gene TRBJ2-3; D may be TRBD2 (6 bases). The CDR3 is 16 residues long. Germline assignment: CDR1 SGHVS and CDR2 FNYEAQ. Deletions cut 2 bases from V and 1 base from J, with 13 bases between. The CDR3 spells CASSLSQLARTDTQYF. CDR3 nucleotides: TGTGCCAGCAGCTTATCCCAACTAGCCCGCACAGATACGCAGTATTTT.

There are many counts of this clonotype. V gene TRBV12-3 or TRBV12-4 combines with J gene TRBJ2-3; TRBD2 might be the D (5 bases). V lost 4 bases and J lost 6, with 14 bases in between. The CDR3 extends over 14 amino acids. The CDR3 loop reads CASSSRPLEDTQYF. CDR3 nucleotides: TGTGCCAGCAGTTCGCGTCCACTAGAGGATACGCAGTATTTT.

The rearrangement joins TRBV19 to TRBJ1-1, with D uncertain. Trimming took off 5 bases at V and 3 bases at J, with 10 bases between the two ends. The CDR3 has 13 amino acids. Per the germline V gene, CDR1 is LNHDA and CDR2 is SQIVND (reference sequence). Here the CDR3 DNA reads TGTGCCAGTAGTCCTGGGAGTTACACTGAAGCTTTCTTT. Its translation: CASSPGSYTEAFF.

This clonotype was recorded a few times. This sequence joins TRBV20-1 and TRBJ2-5; D remains ambiguous. Germline V gives CDR1 DFQATT, CDR2 SNEGSKA (reference sequence). Trimming took off 0 bases at V and 4 bases at J, with 3 bases between the two ends. This CDR3 has 11 amino acids. CDR3 sequence: CSARELETQYF. The CDR3 DNA follows: TGCAGTGCTAGAGAGTTAGAGACCCAGTACTTC.

This clonotype was seen only a few times. The chain recombines TRBV6-5 with TRBJ1-1, with TRBD1 matching over 9 bases. CDR1 and CDR2 (germline): MNHEY, SVGAGI. V lost 6 bases and J lost 5; bases outside the gene matches: 13. This CDR3 is 16 amino acids long. The CDR3 DNA sequence: TGTGCCAGCAGGAACCGACTGACAGGGGGAGGTACTGAAGCTTTCTTT. Its translation: CASRNRLTGGGTEAFF.

This clonotype has ten or more counts. The chain combines TRBV4-3 with TRBJ2-5, with 7 bases fitting TRBD2. The CDR3 runs 15 residues. V trimming: 0 bases; J trimming: 3 bases; junction bases outside the gene matches: 4. Germline V gene sequence: CDR1 LGHNA, CDR2 YSLEER. The CDR3 nucleotides read TGCGCCAGCAGCCAAGATGGGGCGGGAGAAGAGACCCAGTACTTC. Protein: CASSQDGAGEETQYF.

This clonotype turned up a few times. This sequence joins TRBV28 and TRBJ2-1, with TRBD2 matching 12 bases. This CDR3 has 16 amino acids. Unmatched junction bases numbered 7, after V lost 5 bases and J lost 5 bases. Germline assignment: CDR1 MDHEN and CDR2 SYDVKM. The CDR3 sequence: CASSQPSGGAHNEQFF. DNA of the CDR3: TGTGCCAGCAGTCAGCCTAGCGGGGGGGCCCACAATGAGCAGTTCTTC.

J is TRBJ2-5 and V is TRBV7-2, with D unresolved. V lost 3 bases and J 4 bases, leaving 9 bases between the germline ends. The CDR3 loop spans 13 amino acids. Germline-derived CDR1 and CDR2 are SGHTA and FQGNSA. The CDR3 loop is CASSFEGRETQYF. The CDR3 DNA is TGTGCCAGCAGCTTCGAAGGGCGAGAGACCCAGTACTTC.

This clonotype was seen many times. CDR3 sequence reads: CSVVGTSGRVSYNEQFF. CDR3 in DNA: TGCAGCGTTGTCGGGACTAGCGGGCGAGTCTCCTACAATGAGCAGTTCTTC. The chain joins TRBV29-1 to TRBJ2-1; 12 nucleotides align to TRBD2. V was clipped by 4 bases and J by 0 bases; unmatched bases: 7. Germline V lookup: CDR1 SQVTM, CDR2 ANQGSEA. This CDR3 comprises 17 residues.

The V and J genes are TRBV3-1 and TRBJ2-3; D is uncertain. V was shortened by 0 bases and J by 1 base, with 8 bases between the two germline ends. This CDR3 spans 15 amino acids. From germline, CDR1 is LGHDT and CDR2 YNNKEL (reference sequence). This CDR3 is CASSQDGVGTDTQYF. Here the CDR3 DNA reads TGTGCCAGCAGCCAAGATGGGGTAGGCACAGATACGCAGTATTTT.

This clonotype was detected only a few times. J is TRBJ2-2 and V is TRBV6-2 or TRBV6-3; D perhaps matches TRBD2 (6 bases). The CDR3 sequence is 16 residues long. Germline CDR1 reads MNHEY; CDR2 reads SVGEGT. V dropped 7 bases and J dropped 1 base, with 16 bases sitting between them. CDR3 bases: TGTGCCAGCACCCCTCGAGGCGGGAAGAACACCGGGGAGCTGTTTTTT. It codes for CASTPRGGKNTGELFF.

This clonotype was picked up a small number of times. The CDR3 coding sequence is TGCAGTGCTAGGGTGGACAGGGGGTTTCACGAGCAGTACTTC. It translates to CSARVDRGFHEQYF. The rearrangement joins TRBV20-1 to TRBJ2-7; TRBD1 matches 10 bases. CDR3 size: 14 residues. The junction had 7 bases not matched to a gene; V was cut back by 3 bases and J by 5 bases. In germline, CDR1 is DFQATT, CDR2 SNEGSKA (reference sequence).

This chain connects TRBV6-5 to TRBJ2-3; 10 positions agree with TRBD1. Germline CDR1 reads MNHEY; CDR2 reads SVGAGI. The CDR3 loop spans 16 amino acids. The V segment lost 4 bases and the J segment 1 base; nucleotides outside the gene matches: 5. CDR3: CASSWTGGRGTDTQYF. The CDR3 DNA sequence: TGTGCCAGCAGTTGGACAGGGGGACGGGGCACAGATACGCAGTATTTT.